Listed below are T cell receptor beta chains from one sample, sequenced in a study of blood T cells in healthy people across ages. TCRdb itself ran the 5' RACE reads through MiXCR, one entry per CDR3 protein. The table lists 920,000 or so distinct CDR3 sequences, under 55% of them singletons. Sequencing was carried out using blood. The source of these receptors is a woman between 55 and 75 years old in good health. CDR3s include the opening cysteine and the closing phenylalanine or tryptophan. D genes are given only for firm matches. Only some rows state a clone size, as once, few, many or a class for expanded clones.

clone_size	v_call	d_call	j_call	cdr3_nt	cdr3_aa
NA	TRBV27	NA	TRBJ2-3	TGTGCCAGCAGTTTTTATCGGGGAAGCACAGATACGCAGTATTTT	CASSFYRGSTDTQYF
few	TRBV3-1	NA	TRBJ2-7	TGTGCCAGCAGCCAAGGATTAGGGAACTACGAGCAGTACTTC	CASSQGLGNYEQYF
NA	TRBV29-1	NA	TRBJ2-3	TGCAGCGTTGCCGCTACGCCACTTTCCTCAGATACGCAGTATTTT	CSVAATPLSSDTQYF
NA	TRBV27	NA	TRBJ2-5	TGTGCCAGCAGTTTATGGGTAGGGGGCGGGGGAGAGACCCAGTACTTC	CASSLWVGGGGETQYF
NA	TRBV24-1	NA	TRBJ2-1	TGTGCCACCAGTGAGGGGAATTGGCAGTTCTTC	CATSEGNWQFF
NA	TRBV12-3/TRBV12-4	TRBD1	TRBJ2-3	TGTGCCAGCAGGGCCGGGACAGGGGGAACAGATGCGCAGTATTTT	CASRAGTGGTDAQYF
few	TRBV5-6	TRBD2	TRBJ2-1	TGTGCCAGCAGCTTGAATCCTCTTCTGTTGGCGGGAGTCGACGATGAGCAGTTCTTC	CASSLNPLLLAGVDDEQFF
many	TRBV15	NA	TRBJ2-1	TGTGCCACCAGCAGTTATAACCAGAGAAACAATGAGCAGTTCTTC	CATSSYNQRNNEQFF
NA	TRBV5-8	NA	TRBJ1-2	TGTGCCAGCAGCAGAAGGACAGACAGCTATGGCTACACCTTC	CASSRRTDSYGYTF
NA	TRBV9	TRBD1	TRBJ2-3	TGTGCCAGCAGCGTAGTGGGACAGAGCACAGATACGCAGTATTTT	CASSVVGQSTDTQYF
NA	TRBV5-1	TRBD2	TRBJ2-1	TGCGCCAGCAGCTTGGAAGCGGGAGGTTTCAATGAGCAGTTCTTC	CASSLEAGGFNEQFF
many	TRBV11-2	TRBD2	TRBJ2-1	TGTGCCAGCAGCTTAGCGGGAGGGCCAATTCAGTTCTTC	CASSLAGGPIQFF
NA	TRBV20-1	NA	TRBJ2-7	TGCAGTGTCCCCAGAGACTACGAGCAGTACTTC	CSVPRDYEQYF
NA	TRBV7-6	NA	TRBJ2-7	TGTGCCAGCAGCATAACACCTAGTTCCTACGAGCAGTACTTC	CASSITPSSYEQYF
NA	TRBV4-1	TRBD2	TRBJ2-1	TGCGCCAGCAGCCCAGCCCCCGGGACTAGCGCTTGGAATGAGCAGTTCTTC	CASSPAPGTSAWNEQFF
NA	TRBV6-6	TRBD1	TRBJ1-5	TGTGCCAGCAGTTACTCGAGGGGAGGGGGCGGCAATCAGCCCCAGCATTTT	CASSYSRGGGGNQPQHF
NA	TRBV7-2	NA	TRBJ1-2	TGTGCCAGCAGCTTTAGTGCAGGACAGAAGGGGGAGGGGTATGGCTACACCTTC	CASSFSAGQKGEGYGYTF
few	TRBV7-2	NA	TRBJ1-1	TGTGCCAGCAGCTATTTAATGGGGGTCGGGACTGAAGCTTTCTTT	CASSYLMGVGTEAFF
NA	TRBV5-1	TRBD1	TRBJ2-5	TGCGCCAGCAGCCGGGACAGGCAACGACCGTACTTC	CASSRDRQRPYF
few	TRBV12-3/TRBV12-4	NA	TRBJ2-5	TGTGCCAGCAGTTTGGAGGTTGTGGGGACCCAGTACTTC	CASSLEVVGTQYF
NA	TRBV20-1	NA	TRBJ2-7	TGCAGTGCTAGGTCCCCCGGGACCCCATACGAGCAGTACTTC	CSARSPGTPYEQYF
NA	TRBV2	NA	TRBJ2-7	TGTGCCAGCAGTGGCCAGGGTAGGGCTTCAACCTACAAGCAGTACTTC	CASSGQGRASTYKQYF
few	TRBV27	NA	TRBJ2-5	TGTGCCAGCAGCAAGGAGGGGCCGGAGACCCAGTACTTC	CASSKEGPETQYF
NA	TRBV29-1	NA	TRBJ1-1	TGCAGCGTTATTATGTTTCGGGGGAGCACTGAAGCTTTCTTT	CSVIMFRGSTEAFF
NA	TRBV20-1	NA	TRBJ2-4	TGCAGTGCCCCAGAGGGTTCATCGGGCAACATTCAGTACTTC	CSAPEGSSGNIQYF
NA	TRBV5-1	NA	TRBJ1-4	TGCGCCAGCAGCTCGGGCCTGGGGGGAGAAAAACTGTTTTTT	CASSSGLGGEKLFF
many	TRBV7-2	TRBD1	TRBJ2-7	TGTGCCAGCAGCTTAGCGACAGGGGCCAGTCCCTACGAGCAGTACTTC	CASSLATGASPYEQYF